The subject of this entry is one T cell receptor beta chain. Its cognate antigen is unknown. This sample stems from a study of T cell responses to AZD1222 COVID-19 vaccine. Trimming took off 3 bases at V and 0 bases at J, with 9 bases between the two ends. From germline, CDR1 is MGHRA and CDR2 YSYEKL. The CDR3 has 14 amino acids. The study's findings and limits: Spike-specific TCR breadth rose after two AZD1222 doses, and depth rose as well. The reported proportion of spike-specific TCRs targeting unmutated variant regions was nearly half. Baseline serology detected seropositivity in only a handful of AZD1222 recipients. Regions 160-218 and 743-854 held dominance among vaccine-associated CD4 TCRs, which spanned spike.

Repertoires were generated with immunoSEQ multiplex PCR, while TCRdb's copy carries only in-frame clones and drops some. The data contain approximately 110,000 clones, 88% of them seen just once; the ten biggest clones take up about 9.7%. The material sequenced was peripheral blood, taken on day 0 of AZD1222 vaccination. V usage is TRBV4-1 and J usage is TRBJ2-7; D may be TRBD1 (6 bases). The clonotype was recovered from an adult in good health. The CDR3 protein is CASSQDRASYEQYF. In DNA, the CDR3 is TGCGCCAGCAGCCAGGACAGAGCCTCCTACGAGCAGTACTTC.